This record looks at one TCR beta chain sequence and its context. Its antigen is as yet unknown. The data were obtained in a study of cytomegalovirus exposure and HLA in healthy donors. Study as a whole: The approximately 120 validation repertoires, a later analysis reported, used the same platform as the approximately 630 first-cohort repertoires. Study-wide results and limits: Altogether, some 160 TCR beta chains were recorded as cytomegalovirus-associated. Diagnosis of cytomegalovirus status made by the classifier reportedly showed high specificity and sensitivity.

Generated by immunoSEQ multiplex PCR, the TCRdb table keeps only in-frame clones and is missing some. The repertoire has under 100,000 clones, over 85% of them found once; the top ten carry roughly 0.75%. The V gene lost 6 bases and the J gene lost 2 bases, with 10 bases spanning the gap. Per the germline V gene, CDR1 is LNHDA and CDR2 is SQIVND (reference sequence). This CDR3 spans 13 amino acids. The sequence was obtained from a woman aged 18 to 35 in good health and CMV-seronegative. Material for sequencing was PBMCs. The J gene is TRBJ2-5, the V gene TRBV19; D gene unclear. Written as DNA, the CDR3 is TGTGCCAGTAGCCGAACAGAGCAAGAGACCCAGTACTTC. Its translation is CASSRTEQETQYF.